Listed below are T cell receptor beta chains from one sample, sequenced in a study of somatic mutations in cytotoxic T cells in rheumatoid arthritis. Produced via immunoSEQ multiplex PCR; TCRdb's table is partial and in-frame only. Of 20,000 or so clones detected, roughly 80% appear once; the ten largest clones hold about 10%. Sequenced sample: CD8+ T cells sorted from blood. These receptors came from a woman between 45 and 65 years old in good health. Both conserved end residues are part of each CDR3. D genes are given only for firm matches. A row's size may be missing; if present it is once, few, many or a size class.

V	J	size	D	CDR3	DNA
TRBV6-1	TRBJ1-4	NA	NA	CASYSGQFNEKLFF	TGTGCCAGCTACTCAGGGCAATTTAATGAAAAACTGTTTTTT
TRBV7-6	TRBJ2-7	NA	NA	CASSLVGGSAIEQYF	TGTGCCAGCAGCTTAGTGGGCGGCAGCGCGATCGAGCAGTACTTC
TRBV7-9	TRBJ2-3	NA	NA	CASSFFGEGTDTQYF	TGTGCCAGCAGCTTCTTCGGAGAGGGCACAGATACGCAGTATTTT
TRBV7-9	TRBJ2-7	NA	TRBD2	CASSSTSGGDYEQYF	TGTGCCAGCAGTTCGACTAGCGGGGGGGACTACGAGCAGTACTTC
TRBV7-6	TRBJ2-5	NA	TRBD2	CASSLEAGLGETQYF	TGTGCCAGCAGCTTAGAGGCGGGACTAGGAGAGACCCAGTACTTC
TRBV25-1	TRBJ1-5	NA	NA	CASSELGGQPQHF	TGTGCCAGCAGTGAATTAGGGGGGCAGCCCCAGCATTTT
TRBV9	TRBJ2-7	NA	NA	CASSVEVGSYEQYF	TGTGCCAGCAGCGTAGAGGTAGGGTCCTACGAGCAGTACTTC
TRBV4-1	TRBJ2-5	NA	TRBD2	CASSRVLAGGQETQYF	TGCGCCAGCAGCAGAGTCCTAGCGGGGGGGCAAGAGACCCAGTACTTC
TRBV19	TRBJ1-2	NA	NA	CASSMQETNYGYTF	TGTGCCAGTAGTATGCAGGAGACTAACTATGGCTACACCTTC
TRBV15	TRBJ2-1	NA	NA	CATSSYDEASSYNEQFF	TGTGCCACCAGCAGCTATGATGAGGCGAGCTCCTACAATGAGCAGTTCTTC
TRBV27	TRBJ2-3	NA	TRBD2	CASSPLAGSDTQYF	TGTGCCAGCAGTCCCCTAGCGGGATCAGATACGCAGTATTTT
TRBV7-2	TRBJ2-7	NA	TRBD2	CASSLAFGGGTYEQYF	TGTGCCAGCAGCTTAGCGTTTGGCGGGGGAACCTACGAGCAGTACTTC
TRBV5-6	TRBJ2-2	NA	NA	CASSIDMDGELFF	TGTGCCAGCAGCATAGACATGGATGGGGAGCTGTTTTTT
TRBV19	TRBJ2-7	NA	NA	CASSIVAGTYEQYF	TGTGCCAGTAGTATAGTAGCAGGAACCTACGAGCAGTACTTC
TRBV14	TRBJ1-2	few	NA	CASSQDGPKGYTF	TGTGCCAGCAGCCAAGATGGCCCGAAAGGCTACACCTTC
TRBV11-1	TRBJ2-1	NA	NA	CASSLARDQFF	TGTGCCAGCAGCTTAGCGCGGGACCAGTTCTTC
TRBV10-3	TRBJ1-4	NA	NA	CAPREGGEKLFF	TGTGCCCCAAGGGAGGGTGGGGAAAAACTGTTTTTT
TRBV11-2	TRBJ2-7	NA	NA	CASSLVPTYEQYF	TGTGCCAGCAGCTTAGTTCCAACCTACGAGCAGTACTTC
TRBV27	TRBJ2-3	NA	NA	CASSPGQGYISTDTQYF	TGTGCCAGCAGCCCGGGACAAGGTTATATTTCCACAGATACGCAGTATTTT
TRBV5-1	TRBJ2-5	NA	TRBD2	CASSSAREGRKETQYF	TGCGCCAGCAGCTCCGCCCGGGAGGGGAGAAAGGAGACCCAGTACTTC
TRBV15	TRBJ1-1	NA	NA	CATSLFPRDTQGNTEAFF	TGTGCCACCAGCCTATTCCCCCGGGACACTCAAGGGAACACTGAAGCTTTCTTT
TRBV7-3	TRBJ2-1	once	NA	CASSSPGRTNNEQFF	TGTGCCAGCAGCTCCCCCGGACGAACGAACAATGAGCAGTTCTTC
TRBV4-1	TRBJ1-5	medium-sized	NA	CASSQAPLSNQPQHF	TGCGCCAGCAGCCAAGCCCCCCTTAGCAATCAGCCCCAGCATTTT
TRBV10-3	TRBJ2-3	NA	NA	CAISEPVDTQYF	TGTGCCATCAGTGAGCCGGTAGATACGCAGTATTTT
TRBV7-9	TRBJ2-1	NA	TRBD1	CASREQGPLYNEQFF	TGTGCCAGCAGAGAACAGGGGCCCCTATACAATGAGCAGTTCTTC
TRBV2	TRBJ2-1	NA	TRBD1	CASSDGTGRPPYNEQFF	TGTGCCAGCAGTGATGGGACAGGCCGACCGCCCTACAATGAGCAGTTCTTC
TRBV6-5	TRBJ2-3	NA	TRBD1	CASSYGQGATDTQYF	TGTGCCAGCAGTTACGGACAGGGGGCCACAGATACGCAGTATTTT
TRBV7-6	TRBJ2-7	NA	NA	CASSPDSGYEQYF	TGTGCCAGCAGCCCGGACAGTGGGTACGAGCAGTACTTC
TRBV6-5	TRBJ2-2	NA	NA	CASCETDTGELFF	TGTGCCAGCTGTGAGACGGACACCGGGGAGCTGTTTTTT
TRBV27	TRBJ2-7	NA	TRBD1	CASSQGAMSYGQYF	TGTGCCAGCAGTCAGGGGGCTATGAGCTACGGGCAGTACTTC
TRBV7-9	TRBJ1-1	NA	NA	CASSYPEGEGTEAFF	TGTGCCAGCAGCTACCCCGAGGGGGAGGGGACTGAAGCTTTCTTT
TRBV6-4	TRBJ2-1	large	TRBD2	CASSDTSGGASEQFF	TGTGCCAGCAGTGACACTAGCGGGGGGGCAAGCGAGCAGTTCTTC
TRBV27	TRBJ2-7	NA	NA	CASSFSGSYEQYF	TGTGCCAGCAGTTTTTCAGGATCCTACGAGCAGTACTTC
TRBV6-1	TRBJ2-7	NA	TRBD2	CASSEIGGGGYEQYF	TGTGCCAGCAGTGAAATAGGCGGGGGGGGTTACGAGCAGTACTTC
TRBV19	TRBJ2-3	NA	NA	CASSIGQGLSTDTQYF	TGTGCCAGTAGTATAGGGCAGGGCTTAAGCACAGATACGCAGTATTTT
TRBV19	TRBJ1-1	few	NA	CASSIGQSNTEAFF	TGTGCCAGTAGTATTGGGCAATCGAACACTGAAGCTTTCTTT
TRBV7-3	TRBJ2-5	NA	TRBD1	CASSPRQGRVEQTQYF	TGTGCCAGCAGCCCCCGACAGGGTAGGGTCGAGCAGACCCAGTACTTC
TRBV5-6	TRBJ2-7	NA	NA	CASSLARSYEQYF	TGTGCCAGCAGCTTGGCGCGGAGCTACGAGCAGTACTTC
TRBV5-1	TRBJ2-7	NA	NA	CASSLEVSYEQYF	TGCGCCAGCAGCTTGGAGGTTTCCTACGAGCAGTACTTC
TRBV7-6	TRBJ1-5	NA	NA	CASSLALTVNSNQPQHF	TGTGCCAGCAGCTTAGCGCTGACGGTAAATAGCAATCAGCCCCAGCATTTT
TRBV27	TRBJ1-5	NA	TRBD1	CASSLYAPGQGNHRNQPQHF	TGTGCCAGCAGTTTATACGCCCCTGGACAGGGCAATCACAGGAATCAGCCCCAGCATTTT
TRBV9	TRBJ2-2	once	NA	CASSVSSANTGELFF	TGTGCCAGCAGCGTGTCCAGCGCCAACACCGGGGAGCTGTTTTTT
TRBV4-1	TRBJ2-5	NA	TRBD2	CASSAGGGEETQYF	TGCGCCAGCAGCGCGGGGGGAGGGGAAGAGACCCAGTACTTC
TRBV6-4	TRBJ1-3	NA	NA	CASSDSQPTPSGNTIYF	TGTGCCAGCAGTGACTCGCAGCCGACTCCGTCTGGAAACACCATATATTTT
TRBV7-9	TRBJ2-7	NA	NA	CASSSQGYLYEQYF	TGTGCCAGCAGCTCCCAGGGCTATCTATACGAGCAGTACTTC
TRBV20-1	TRBJ1-5	NA	NA	CSAKHNQPQHF	TGCAGTGCTAAACATAATCAGCCCCAGCATTTT
TRBV11-2	TRBJ2-3	once	TRBD2	CASSFLPWTSGRTDTQYF	TGTGCCAGCAGCTTCCTACCTTGGACTAGCGGGAGGACAGATACGCAGTATTTT
TRBV28	TRBJ2-5	NA	NA	CASSLRGLETQYF	TGTGCCAGCAGCCTAAGGGGATTAGAGACCCAGTACTTC
TRBV6-1	TRBJ2-7	NA	TRBD2	CASTNSGRVPYEQYF	TGTGCCAGCACCAATAGCGGGAGGGTCCCCTACGAGCAGTACTTC
TRBV5-8	TRBJ1-1	NA	NA	CASSSAGDVAEAFF	TGTGCCAGCAGCTCTGCAGGGGATGTGGCTGAAGCTTTCTTT